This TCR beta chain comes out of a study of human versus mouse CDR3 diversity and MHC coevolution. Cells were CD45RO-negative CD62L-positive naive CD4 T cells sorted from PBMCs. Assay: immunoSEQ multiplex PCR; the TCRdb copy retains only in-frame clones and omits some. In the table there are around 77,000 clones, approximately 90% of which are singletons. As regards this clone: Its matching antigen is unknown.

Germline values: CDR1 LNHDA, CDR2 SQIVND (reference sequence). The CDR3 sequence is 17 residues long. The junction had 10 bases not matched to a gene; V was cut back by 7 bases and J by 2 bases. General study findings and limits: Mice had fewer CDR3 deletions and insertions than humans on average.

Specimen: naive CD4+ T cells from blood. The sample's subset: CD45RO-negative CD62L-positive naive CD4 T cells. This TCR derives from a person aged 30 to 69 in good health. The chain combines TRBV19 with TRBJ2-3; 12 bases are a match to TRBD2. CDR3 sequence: CASTTTWTSGITDTQYF. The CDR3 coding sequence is TGTGCCAGTACCACGACCTGGACTAGCGGGATCACAGATACGCAGTATTTT.